This T cell receptor (beta chain) was sequenced for a study of regulatory T cells in long-lasting Graves disease. Study observations and caveats: Among samples with persistent disease, TRBV28, TRBJ1-2 and TRBJ2-5 were favored.

Germline assignment: CDR1 MNHEY and CDR2 SMNVEV (reference sequence). Trimming removed 5 bases at V and 5 bases at J, with 21 bases between. The CDR3 is 16 amino acids. This clonotype was picked up many times. Antigen unknown. The time point denotes: persistent/refractory GD, antithyroid drugs over 5 years with positive TRAb. The TCR library was prepared using RNA isolated from PBMCs. To make TCR beta libraries, researchers used iRepertoire HTBI primers and Arm-PCR of CDR3 regions. TCRdb independently ran MiXCR on the multiplex PCR reads; one entry per CDR3 protein. This sample has hundreds of thousands of distinct CDR3 sequences, with about 20% found just once.

The sequences come from peripheral blood mononuclear cells (PBMCs), collected when the disease was refractory, from a patient treated with antithyroid drugs. The clonotype was recovered from a female donor with Graves disease. J is TRBJ1-2 and V is TRBV27; possible D gene TRBD1, 6 bases. The CDR3 sequence is CASSPLLAGGGYGYTF. DNA of the CDR3: TGTGCCAGCAGTCCCCTACTGGCGGGGGGCGGTTATGGCTACACCTTC.